The T cell receptor beta chain described here comes from a study of blood T cell repertoires in COVID-19. Overall study: Acute and convalescent COVID-19 samples came from the United States, Italy and Spain. T cells, B-cell-depleted T cells, or PBMCs provided the cDNA or gDNA that served as material.

Unmatched junction bases numbered 14, after V lost 3 bases and J lost 4 bases. The CDR3 spans 19 residues. The germline V gene has CDR1 MNHNS and CDR2 SASEGT. Assay used: immunoSEQ multiplex PCR; TCRdb lists only in-frame clones, some missing. The repertoire holds over 200,000 clones, with roughly 88% as singletons. The chain links TRBV6-1 to TRBJ2-6; 8 nucleotides line up with TRBD1. The clonotype originates from a woman aged 30 to 39 who had been exposed to COVID-19. Specimen: PBMCs or T cells enriched from blood (not recorded which). This CDR3 reads CASSELGTGIGAGANVLTF. The CDR3 DNA is TGTGCCAGCAGTGAGCTCGGGACAGGTATTGGGGCCGGGGCCAACGTCCTGACTTTC.